Each of the 8 T cell receptor beta chains below was sequenced from the same sample in a study of cytomegalovirus exposure and HLA in healthy donors. PCR amplification relied on 60 Vbeta primers (plus 13 Jbeta primers). Method: immunoSEQ multiplex PCR; TCRdb's copy keeps in-frame clones and lacks some. This sample's clone table lists roughly 57,000 clones. Sequencing was done on a sample of PBMCs. The origin of the receptors is a woman aged 30 to 39 in good health and CMV-seropositive.

The chain couples TRBV25-1 to TRBJ1-1; D may be TRBD1 (5 bases). The CDR3 consists of 13 residues. The V end was cut by 8 bases, the J end by 4 bases, with 14 bases between. CDR1 and CDR2 from the germline V gene are MGHDK and SYGVNS. Written as DNA, the CDR3 is TGTGCCAGCCACAACGCCGGGGGCACTGAAGCTTTCTTT. Protein: CASHNAGGTEAFF.

Turning to this clone: The junction and the germline gene differ at one end; a read error may be behind it. The V and J genes are TRBV14 and TRBJ1-1; the match to TRBD1 covers 8 bases. The CDR3 totals 15 residues. The germline CDR1 and CDR2 sequences are SGHDN and FVKESK. Here the CDR3 reads CASSQRTGWNTEDFF. The CDR3, as DNA: TGTGCCAGCAGCCAACGGACAGGGTGGAACACTGAAGATTTCTTT. The whole variable domain, remainder taken from reference TRBV14 and TRBJ1-1, is EAGVTQFPSHSVIEKGQTVTLRCDPISGHDNLYWYRRVMGKEIKFLLHFVKESKQDESGMPNNRFLAERTGGTYSTLKVQPAELEDSGVYFCASSQRTGWNTEDFFGQGTRLTVV.

CDR3 in amino acids: CSVVPGQGHTDTQYF. The CDR3 nucleotides read TGCAGCGTCGTCCCGGGACAGGGCCATACAGATACGCAGTATTTT. The chain is built from TRBV29-1 and TRBJ2-3; the match to TRBD1 covers 9 bases. This CDR3 is 15 amino acids long. The V and J ends lost 6 bases and 3 bases, in that order; junction bases with no gene match: 10. The V gene's germline CDR1 is SQVTM and CDR2 ANQGSEA.

The chain uses TRBV19 and TRBJ2-1, with a possible D match to TRBD2 (5 bases). CDR1 and CDR2 from the germline V gene are LNHDA and SQIVND (reference sequence). Trimming took off 2 bases at V and 0 bases at J, with 14 bases between the two ends. This CDR3 is 17 amino acids long. CDR3 sequence (DNA): TGTGCCAGTAGTATACGAGAGCGGCTTAGCTCCTACAATGAGCAGTTCTTC. It yields the protein CASSIRERLSSYNEQFF.

This sequence joins TRBV18 and TRBJ2-7; TRBD2 matches at 7 bases. With V trimmed by 3 bases and J by 1 base, 0 bases remained unmatched. The CDR3 is 13 residues long. CDR1 and CDR2 (germline): KGHSH, LQKENI. CDR3 sequence reads: CASSPSGSYEQYF. DNA of the CDR3: TGTGCCAGCTCACCTAGCGGGTCCTACGAGCAGTACTTC.

The chain employs TRBV6-6 and TRBJ2-7; D may be TRBD1 (6 bases). The CDR3 sequence is 16 residues long. Deletions cut 6 bases from V and 0 bases from J, with 18 bases between. The V gene's germline CDR1 is MNHNY and CDR2 SVGAGI (reference sequence). The CDR3 loop is CASSPRTVFGSYEQYF. The CDR3 region has the DNA TGTGCCAGCAGCCCAAGGACAGTTTTTGGCTCCTACGAGCAGTACTTC.

This rearrangement joins TRBV5-1 to TRBJ2-3; possibly TRBD2 for D (5 bases). Germline CDR1 is SGHRS and CDR2 is YFSETQ. The CDR3 has 14 residues. V shed 3 bases and J shed 3 bases, with 11 bases lying between them. CDR3 in DNA: TGCGCCAGCAGCTCAGAGGGAAGGACAGATACGCAGTATTTT. Its translation: CASSSEGRTDTQYF.

The CDR3 region is CAWRLTGSYEQYF. The CDR3 coding sequence is TGTGCCTGGAGGTTGACCGGGTCCTACGAGCAGTACTTC. This chain uses TRBV30 with TRBJ2-7; D unclear. V was trimmed by 3 bases and J by 1 base, leaving 10 bases between them. The CDR3 has 13 amino acids. CDR1 and CDR2 from the germline V gene are GTSNPN and SVGIG (reference sequence).